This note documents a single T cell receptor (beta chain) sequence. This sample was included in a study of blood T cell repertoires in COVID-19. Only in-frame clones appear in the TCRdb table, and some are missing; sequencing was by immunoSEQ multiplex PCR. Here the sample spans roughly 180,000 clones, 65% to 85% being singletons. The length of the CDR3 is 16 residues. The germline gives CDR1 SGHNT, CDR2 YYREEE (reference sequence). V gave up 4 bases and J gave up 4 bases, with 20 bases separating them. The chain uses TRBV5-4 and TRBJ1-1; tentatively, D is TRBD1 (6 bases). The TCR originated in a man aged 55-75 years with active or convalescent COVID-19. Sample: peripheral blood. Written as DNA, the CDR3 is TGTGCCAGCAGCCCATCGCCGGGGGGCGTTGGCACTGAAGCTTTCTTT. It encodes CASSPSPGGVGTEAFF.